This entry lists 29 T cell receptor beta chains sequenced from one sample in a study of sequential checkpoint blockade in melanoma. Repertoires were generated with immunoSEQ multiplex PCR, while TCRdb's copy carries only in-frame clones and drops some. The table has 5,000 to 7,500 clones, roughly 21% seen once. Treatment: randomized to nivolumab then ipilimumab (arm A) or the reverse (arm B). The sequenced sample was tumor tissue (inferred from file names), obtained from a patient given nivolumab and ipilimumab in sequence. The receptors were gathered from a human donor with melanoma.

The gene calls are TRBV18 and TRBJ1-1; no definite D call. Germline CDR1 reads KGHSH; CDR2 reads LQKENI. V lost 2 bases and J lost 6, with 7 bases in between. This CDR3 contains 12 residues. As DNA, the CDR3 is TGTGCCAGCTCACCAGGGCAGGCTGAAGCTTTCTTT. It specifies CASSPGQAEAFF.

The rearrangement joins TRBV6-4 to TRBJ2-5; TRBD1 might be the D (5 bases). The CDR3 loop spans 11 amino acids. Germline lookup yields CDR1 MRHNA and CDR2 SNTAGT. V gave up 10 bases and J gave up 5 bases, with 11 bases separating them. CDR3 sequence: CATQGEETQYF. CDR3 bases: TGTGCCACGCAGGGCGAGGAGACCCAGTACTTC.

This clone has a handful of counts. V and J are TRBV5-1 and TRBJ2-7, with D perhaps matching TRBD1 (6 bases). The CDR3 is 14 residues long. V was clipped by 1 base and J by 5 bases, with 13 bases between them. From germline, CDR1 is SGHRS and CDR2 YFSETQ. The CDR3 sequence: CASSLSQGNHEQYF. CDR3 nucleotide sequence: TGCGCCAGCAGCTTGTCACAGGGTAACCACGAGCAGTACTTC.

This clone was seen many times. V and J are TRBV23-1 and TRBJ1-2; TRBD1 might be the D (5 bases). TRBV23-1 is labeled an ORF, and its function is uncertain. The CDR3 is 13 amino acids. Trimming took off 6 bases at V and 6 bases at J, with 14 bases between the two ends. This chain's CDR3 is CASSMAGSDGYTF. CDR3 in DNA: TGCGCCAGCAGCATGGCAGGGTCGGATGGCTACACCTTC.

A few counts support this clone. The V and J genes are TRBV11-3 and TRBJ2-1; D might be TRBD2 (6 bases). Trimming took 1 base from V and 3 from J, leaving 10 bases between them. This CDR3 region has 15 residues. Germline lookup yields CDR1 SGHNT and CDR2 YENEEA. The CDR3 bases are TGTGCCAGCAGCTTAGGTGGCGGGATCTACAATGAGCAGTTCTTC. Residues: CASSLGGGIYNEQFF.

By frequency in the sample, this clone is medium-sized (0.01 to 0.1%). The chain has TRBV4-1 and TRBJ2-7; D unclear. V lost 0 bases, J lost 1 base, and 10 bases lay in between. The CDR3 is 15 amino acids. The V gene's germline CDR1 is MGHRA and CDR2 YSYEKL. The DNA for the CDR3 is TGCGCCAGCAGCCAAGATTTCTCCCCTTCCTACGAGCAGTACTTC. Its translation is CASSQDFSPSYEQYF.

Note on this clone: Other DNA sequences in this sample translate to the same CDR3. The gene calls are TRBV19 and TRBJ2-7; 7 bases fit TRBD2. The trim removed 4 bases at V and 4 bases at J, leaving 1 base unmatched. Germline lookup yields CDR1 LNHDA and CDR2 SQIVND (reference sequence). The length of the CDR3 is 12 residues. The CDR3 DNA reads TGTGCCAGTAGTAGGGAGGGGTACGAGCAGTACTTC. Its protein is CASSREGYEQYF.

By sample share, this clone is medium-sized (0.01 to 0.1%). The V and J genes are TRBV25-1 and TRBJ2-7, with 8 bases lining up with TRBD1. CDR1 is MGHDK and CDR2 is SYGVNS in the germline V gene. CDR3 size: 12 residues. The V gene end was trimmed by 6 bases and the J gene end by 11 bases; junction bases not matched to a gene: 9. The DNA for the CDR3 is TGTGCCAGCAGCGGACAGGGAAGTTCAGAGTACTTC. Its protein product is CASSGQGSSEYF.

This clone was recorded many times. The CDR3 sequence is CASSQGDRGSQETQYF. For the CDR3, the DNA is TGTGCCAGCAGCCAAGGGGACAGGGGTTCCCAAGAGACCCAGTACTTC. V usage is TRBV11-3 and J usage is TRBJ2-5; 10 bases line up with TRBD1. The J segment lost 1 base and the V segment lost 5 bases, leaving 7 bases of the junction unmatched. The length of the CDR3 is 16 residues. The germline gives CDR1 SGHNT, CDR2 YENEEA.

This sequence joins TRBV19 and TRBJ2-3; TRBD2 matches at 9 bases. The CDR3 runs to 14 residues. CDR1 is LNHDA, CDR2 SQIVND, per germline (reference sequence). V was clipped by 4 bases and J by 11 bases; unmatched bases: 10. In DNA, the CDR3 is TGTGCCAGTAGTACCGGGACTAGCTCATGGATGCAGTATTTT. It encodes CASSTGTSSWMQYF.

This clone showed up many times. The rearrangement uses TRBV11-3 and TRBJ1-1; D might be TRBD1 (6 bases). This CDR3 is 15 amino acids long. V lost 2 bases and J 6 bases, leaving 16 bases between the germline ends. Looked up from germline, CDR1 is SGHNT and CDR2 is YENEEA. In DNA, the CDR3 is TGTGCCAGCAGCTTATACAGGGTGACTTTCGCTGAAGCTTTCTTT. This sequence encodes CASSLYRVTFAEAFF.

The chain employs TRBV6-8 and TRBJ1-1, with a possible D match to TRBD1 (6 bases). The germline V and J ends were trimmed by 5 bases and 4 bases, with 14 bases remaining between them. The CDR3 length is 14 residues. The germline CDR1 and CDR2 sequences are MNHGY and SAAAGT. As DNA, the CDR3 is TGTGCCAGCAGTAAGGGGGGGGATGGCACTGAAGCTTTCTTT. It yields the protein CASSKGGDGTEAFF.

V and J are TRBV15 and TRBJ2-1, with 11 bases fitting TRBD2. V lost 2 bases, J lost 8 bases, and 11 bases stayed unmatched. CDR3 length: 17 residues. Germline V CDR1 and CDR2: LNHNV, YYDKDF (reference sequence). The CDR3 loop is CATSRLQPGLAVHEQFF. The CDR3 DNA is TGTGCCACCAGCAGACTGCAACCGGGACTAGCGGTCCATGAGCAGTTCTTC.

The rearrangement links TRBV12-5 to TRBJ2-1; 10 nucleotides line up with TRBD2. The CDR3 runs to 14 residues. The V and J ends lost 6 bases and 6 bases, in that order; junction bases with no gene match: 5. Per the germline V gene, CDR1 is LGHNT and CDR2 is FRNRAP. This CDR3 is CASGSTSGSNEQFF. CDR3 DNA: TGTGCTAGTGGATCGACTAGCGGGTCCAATGAGCAGTTCTTC.

CDR3 DNA sequence: TGCGCCAGCAGCCAAAATCTTCGACGGGAGGGCCATGAGACCCAGTACTTC. Translation gives CASSQNLRREGHETQYF. The V gene is TRBV4-1, the J gene TRBJ2-5, with 8 positions matching TRBD2. The V gene end was trimmed by 2 bases and the J gene end by 5 bases; junction bases not matched to a gene: 13. Germline CDR1 reads MGHRA; CDR2 reads YSYEKL. The CDR3 is 17 residues long.

The J gene is TRBJ2-5, the V gene TRBV5-1, with TRBD2 matching 16 bases. The CDR3 covers 16 residues. CDR1 and CDR2 (germline): SGHRS, YFSETQ. Trimming cost V 3 bases and J 5 bases; bases outside gene matches: 4. CDR3 residues: CASSWGLAGGLETQYF. The CDR3 nucleotides are TGCGCCAGCAGCTGGGGACTAGCGGGAGGGTTGGAGACCCAGTACTTC.

This rearrangement joins TRBV5-1 to TRBJ2-7; 8 bases are shared with TRBD2. The CDR3 extends over 15 amino acids. The germline gives CDR1 SGHRS, CDR2 YFSETQ. Trimming cost V 5 bases and J 6 bases; bases outside gene matches: 13. CDR3 sequence (DNA): TGCGCCAGCAGGCCTATAGTAGCGGGAACGGGCGAGCAGTACTTC. Its protein product is CASRPIVAGTGEQYF.

The genes are TRBV28 and TRBJ1-2; tentatively, D is TRBD1 (5 bases). Trimming left V 5 bases short and J 3 bases short, with 22 bases between. This CDR3 region has 17 residues. CDR1 is MDHEN, CDR2 SYDVKM, per germline. CDR3 amino acids: CASSPAWRDLVDYGYTF. The DNA for the CDR3 is TGTGCCAGCAGTCCGGCGTGGAGGGACTTAGTGGACTATGGCTACACCTTC.

The chain has TRBV19 and TRBJ1-2; no clear D. V lost 3 bases and J 4 bases, leaving 18 bases between the germline ends. Germline assignment: CDR1 LNHDA and CDR2 SQIVND (reference sequence). The CDR3 spans 16 residues. CDR3 DNA: TGTGCCAGTAGTATTCCAATGTGGGGAAACGGCTATGGCTACACCTTC. It is translated as CASSIPMWGNGYGYTF.

A single count supports this clone. J is TRBJ2-2 and V is TRBV5-1; perhaps TRBD2 as D (5 bases). The CDR3 runs 15 residues. The germline V gene encodes CDR1 SGHRS and CDR2 YFSETQ. V dropped 0 bases and J dropped 8 bases, with 14 bases sitting between them. CDR3 sequence reads: CASSLGRGITGELFF. CDR3 in DNA: TGCGCCAGCAGCTTGGGACGAGGGATAACTGGGGAGCTGTTTTTT.

This chain links TRBV19 with TRBJ1-1; possibly TRBD1 for D (5 bases). CDR1 LNHDA and CDR2 SQIVND come from the germline V gene (reference sequence). The CDR3 is 15 amino acids. V was pared by 5 bases and J by 10 bases, with 23 bases between. CDR3 DNA: TGTGCCAGTAGTCGGTGGGGCGGGACGGAGGAAAGAGCTTTCTTT. Translated: CASSRWGGTEERAFF.

This clone was seen more than once but under ten times. V and J are TRBV14 and TRBJ1-4; 7 positions agree with TRBD1. The CDR3 covers 13 residues. V trimming: 3 bases; J trimming: 7 bases; junction bases outside the gene matches: 2. The germline gives CDR1 SGHDN, CDR2 FVKESK. CDR3 region: CASSQGTAEKLFF. The CDR3, as DNA: TGTGCCAGCAGCCAGGGGACAGCTGAAAAACTGTTTTTT.

This clone was picked up many times. The rearrangement uses TRBV23-1 and TRBJ1-2; 8 nucleotides match TRBD1. TRBV23-1 is known as an ORF, though its function is uncertain. The CDR3 consists of 15 residues. The V gene end was trimmed by 6 bases and the J gene end by 4 bases; junction bases not matched to a gene: 10. CDR3 coding DNA: TGCGCCAGCAGCCAGTTGACAGGGGACGGCTATGGCTACACCTTC. Its protein product is CASSQLTGDGYGYTF.

The chain carries TRBV2 and TRBJ2-5, with 8 nucleotides matching TRBD2. This CDR3 has 12 amino acids. Germline CDR1 is SNHLY and CDR2 is FYNNEI. V dropped 6 bases and J dropped 4; count of bases not matched to a gene: 1. The CDR3 sequence is CASRLAGETQYF. The CDR3, as DNA: TGTGCCAGCAGGCTAGCGGGAGAGACCCAGTACTTC.

This clone has just a few counts. This chain links TRBV11-3 with TRBJ2-2; D perhaps matches TRBD1 (6 bases). CDR3 length equals 15 residues. With 5 bases removed from V and 2 bases from J, the gap between germline ends came to 12 bases. Germline V gives CDR1 SGHNT, CDR2 YENEEA. The chain's CDR3 is CASSPRTANTGELFF. The DNA of the CDR3 is TGTGCCAGCAGCCCTCGGACAGCAAACACCGGGGAGCTGTTTTTT.

A few counts support this clone. The CDR3 DNA is TGTGCCTGGAGTGTACAGGGACAGATCTCTGGAAACACCATATATTTT. Translating gives CAWSVQGQISGNTIYF. The chain combines TRBV30 with TRBJ1-3; 7 bases map to TRBD1. The trim removed 0 bases at V and 0 bases at J, leaving 5 bases unmatched. Germline V CDR1 and CDR2: GTSNPN, SVGIG (reference sequence). There are 16 residues in the CDR3.

This clone was observed a handful of times. The gene calls are TRBV6-1 and TRBJ1-2; no firm D call. The CDR3 is made up of 14 amino acids. Trimming cost V 0 bases and J 5 bases, with 10 bases left between them. CDR1 and CDR2 (germline): MNHNS, SASEGT. CDR3: CASSEAGNLYGYTF. Written as DNA, the CDR3 is TGTGCCAGCAGTGAAGCAGGGAACCTTTATGGCTACACCTTC.

The J gene is TRBJ1-1, the V gene TRBV25-1, with TRBD1 identical over 8 bases. This CDR3 contains 15 residues. CDR1 and CDR2 from the germline V gene are MGHDK and SYGVNS. J was trimmed by 1 base and V by 2 bases; bases with no gene match: 3. CDR3 coding DNA: TGTGCCAGCAGTGAACAGGGGGCAGCGAACACTGAAGCTTTCTTT. It is translated as CASSEQGAANTEAFF.

J is TRBJ2-3 and V is TRBV19; TRBD2 aligns across 9 bases. With V trimmed by 5 bases and J by 7 bases, 13 bases remained unmatched. Germline V gene sequence: CDR1 LNHDA, CDR2 SQIVND (reference sequence). This CDR3 contains 16 residues. DNA for the CDR3: TGTGCCAGTAGTCCCCTGGGCGGGAGGGCCCGGAATACGCAGTATTTT. Translation: CASSPLGGRARNTQYF.